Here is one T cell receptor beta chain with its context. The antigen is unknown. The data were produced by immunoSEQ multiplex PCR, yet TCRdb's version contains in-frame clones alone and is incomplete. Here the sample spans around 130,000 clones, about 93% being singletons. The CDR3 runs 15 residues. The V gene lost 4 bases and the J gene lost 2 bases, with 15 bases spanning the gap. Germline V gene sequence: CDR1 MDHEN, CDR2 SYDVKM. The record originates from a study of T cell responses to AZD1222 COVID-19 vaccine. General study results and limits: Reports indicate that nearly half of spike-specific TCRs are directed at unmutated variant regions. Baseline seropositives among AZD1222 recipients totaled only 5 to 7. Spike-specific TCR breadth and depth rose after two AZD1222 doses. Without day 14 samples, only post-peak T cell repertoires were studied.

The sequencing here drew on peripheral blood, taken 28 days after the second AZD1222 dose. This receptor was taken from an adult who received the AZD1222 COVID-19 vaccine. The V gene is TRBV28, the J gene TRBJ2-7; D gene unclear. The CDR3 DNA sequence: TGTGCCAGCAGTTCCTTTAGTAACCCTACCTACGAGCAGTACTTC. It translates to CASSSFSNPTYEQYF.